A single sample gave rise to the 4 T cell receptor beta chains below, sequenced in a study of shared clonotypes between healthy human individuals. Method: immunoSEQ multiplex PCR; TCRdb's copy keeps in-frame clones and lacks some. The data contain 550,000 to 700,000 clones, 73% of them singletons. Sequenced input: memory CD4+ T cells sorted from blood. Subset meaning: CD45RA-negative fraction. The origin of the receptors is a woman in her thirties in good health.

The DNA of the CDR3 is TGTGCCAGCAGTTACTCCGGGGAGGACACTGAAGCTTTCTTT. Translated: CASSYSGEDTEAFF. This sequence joins TRBV6-6 and TRBJ1-1; D is ambiguous. Trimming took 0 bases from V and 3 from J, leaving 8 bases between them. Germline V gene data show CDR1 as MNHNY and CDR2 as SVGAGI (reference sequence). The CDR3 length is 14 residues.

This clone was detected only a few times. The chain employs TRBV7-2 and TRBJ2-7, with 10 nucleotides matching TRBD2. The trim removed 4 bases at V and 6 bases at J, leaving 12 bases unmatched. Germline assignment: CDR1 SGHTA and CDR2 FQGNSA. The CDR3 runs 16 residues. The CDR3 here is CASSSVRASGSGEQYF. The CDR3 region has the DNA TGTGCCAGCAGCTCGGTTCGGGCTAGCGGGAGTGGCGAGCAGTACTTC.

This clone showed up just once. V and J are TRBV10-1 and TRBJ2-1; possible D gene TRBD2, 5 bases. The germline CDR1 and CDR2 sequences are WNHNN and SYGVQD (reference sequence). This CDR3 is built from 14 residues. Deletions cut 6 bases from V and 2 bases from J, with 11 bases between. The CDR3 is CASSSGITYNEQFF. DNA for the CDR3: TGCGCCAGCAGCTCCGGGATTACCTACAATGAGCAGTTCTTC.

The chain carries TRBV5-5 and TRBJ1-2; D is perhaps TRBD1 (6 bases). The germline V gene has CDR1 SGHKS and CDR2 YYEKEE (reference sequence). V lost 6 bases and J 8 bases, leaving 20 bases between the germline ends. This CDR3 is 14 amino acids long. The CDR3 DNA follows: TGTGCCAGCACCCAAGAAACAGGGTCTCGGGGCTACACCTTC. Its translation is CASTQETGSRGYTF. Variable domain in full (rest from reference TRBV5-5 and TRBJ1-2): DAGVTQSPTHLIKTRGQQVTLRCSPISGHKSVSWYQQVLGQGPQFIFQYYEKEERGRGNFPDRFSARQFPNYSSELNVNALLLGDSALYLCASTQETGSRGYTFGSGTRLTVV.